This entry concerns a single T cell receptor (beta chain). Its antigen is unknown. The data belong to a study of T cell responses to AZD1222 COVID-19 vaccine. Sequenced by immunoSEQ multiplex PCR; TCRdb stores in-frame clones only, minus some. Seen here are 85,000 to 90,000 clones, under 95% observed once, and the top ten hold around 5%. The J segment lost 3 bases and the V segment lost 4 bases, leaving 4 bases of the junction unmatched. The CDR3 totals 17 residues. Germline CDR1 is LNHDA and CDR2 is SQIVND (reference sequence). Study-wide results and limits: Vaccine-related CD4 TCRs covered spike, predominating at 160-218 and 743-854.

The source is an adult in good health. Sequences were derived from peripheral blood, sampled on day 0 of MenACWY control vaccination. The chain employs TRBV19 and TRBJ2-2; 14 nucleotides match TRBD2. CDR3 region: CASSTGLAGAYTGELFF. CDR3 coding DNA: TGTGCCAGTAGTACGGGACTAGCGGGGGCCTACACCGGGGAGCTGTTTTTT.